A single sample is the source of the 25 T cell receptor beta chains below, sequenced in a study of molecular identifiers for immune sequencing clone quantification. TCRdb re-derived calls from the PCR reads in MiXCR, one entry per CDR3 protein. The sample records about half a million distinct CDR3 sequences, 20% to 25% being singletons. The source material was naive CD8+ T cells from blood, with Jurkat cell RNA spiked in. Documented subset: FACS-sorted CD8+CD4-CCR7+CD45RA+ naive T cells. These TCRs come from a human donor in good health. Some libraries in this study had Jurkat cell RNA spiked in.

This clonotype has a count of ten or more. This sequence joins TRBV28 and TRBJ2-7; 7 bases agree with TRBD1. V was pared by 8 bases and J by 0 bases, with 1 base of the junction left unmatched. CDR1 and CDR2 (germline): MDHEN, SYDVKM. This CDR3 region has 12 residues. The CDR3 bases are TGTGCCAGCGGACAGGACTCCTACGAGCAGTACTTC. Translation gives CASGQDSYEQYF.

This clonotype was seen ten or more times. The CDR3 reads CASSTLYTGSSYEQYF. The CDR3, as DNA: TGTGCCAGCAGCACCCTATACACGGGTAGCTCCTACGAGCAGTACTTC. This chain connects TRBV7-9 to TRBJ2-7; D is ambiguous. The CDR3 sequence is 16 residues long. From germline, CDR1 is SEHNR and CDR2 FQNEAQ (reference sequence). Trimming pared 5 bases from V and 0 bases from J, leaving 17 bases between. Combining the CDR3 with reference TRBV7-9 and TRBJ2-7 gives the whole variable domain DTGVSQNPRHKITKRGQNVTFRCDPISEHNRLYWYRQTLGQGPEFLTYFQNEAQLEKSRLLSDRFSAERPKGSFSTLEIQRTEQGDSAMYLCASSTLYTGSSYEQYFGPGTRLTVT.

Notes on this clonotype: This may be a read error, as it is one base from a much larger clone. This rearrangement joins TRBV7-9 to TRBJ1-1; 9 nucleotides line up with TRBD1. This CDR3 comprises 16 residues. Germline V CDR1 and CDR2: SEHNR, FQNEAQ (reference sequence). Written as DNA, the CDR3 is TGTGCCAGCAGCTTAGGGGGACAGGGCCTCTTCGTTGAAGCTTCCTTT. It codes for CASSLGGQGLFVEASF.

V is TRBV28 and J is TRBJ1-1, with 8 bases fitting TRBD1. The CDR3 extends over 14 amino acids. V shed 3 bases and J 5 bases; nucleotides not matched to a gene: 5. CDR1 and CDR2 (germline): MDHEN, SYDVKM. CDR3: CASSLQGAQTEAFF. CDR3 sequence (DNA): TGTGCCAGCAGTTTGCAGGGGGCACAGACTGAAGCTTTCTTT.

The V call is TRBV7-2, the J call TRBJ2-2, with no clear D. Germline V CDR1 and CDR2: SGHTA, FQGNSA. This CDR3 comprises 14 residues. The V and J ends lost 4 bases and 4 bases respectively, with 10 bases between them. Here the CDR3 DNA reads TGTGCCAGCAGCTCCGAGGACGGCACCGGGGAGCTGTTTTTT. It yields the protein CASSSEDGTGELFF. The entire variable domain, with the rest obtained from reference TRBV7-2 and TRBJ2-2, is as follows: GAGVSQSPSNKVTEKGKDVELRCDPISGHTALYWYRQSLGQGLEFLIYFQGNSAPDKSGLPSDRFSAERTGGSVSTLTIQRTQQEDSAVYLCASSSEDGTGELFFGEGSRLTVL.

This clonotype occurred a few times. One end of the junction does not line up with germline, which may come from a read error. The chain uses TRBV4-2 and TRBJ2-3, with D uncertain. This CDR3 has 16 residues. CDR1 and CDR2 from the germline V gene are LGHNA and YNFKEQ. CDR3: CASSQDWVEGTDTQYF. The CDR3 DNA follows: TGCGCCAGCAGCCAAGATTGGGTTGAGGGCACAGATACGCAGTATTTT.

This clonotype was detected only a few times. The V gene is TRBV10-3, the J gene TRBJ1-5, with a possible D match to TRBD1 (5 bases). From germline, CDR1 is ENHRY and CDR2 SYGVKD. V was pared by 4 bases and J by 6 bases, with 13 bases between. This CDR3 has 14 amino acids. The CDR3 bases are TGTGCCATCAGTGGGGGACTTGGGCGTCAGCCCCAGCATTTT. The encoded protein is CAISGGLGRQPQHF.

This clonotype came up once. A much larger clone is a single base away; this may be a read error. J is TRBJ2-3 and V is TRBV5-5; D could derive from TRBD1 or TRBD2 (5 bases each). V lost 5 bases and J 0 bases, leaving 10 bases between the germline ends. The CDR3 loop spans 14 amino acids. Germline lookup yields CDR1 SGHKS and CDR2 YYEKEE (reference sequence). Written as DNA, the CDR3 is TGTGCCAGCAGTGATTGGGGGAGCACAGATACGCAGTATTTT. Translating it yields CASSDWGSTDTQYF.

This clonotype has a handful of counts. The genes are TRBV7-9 and TRBJ2-7; D is possibly TRBD1 (5 bases). V lost 3 bases to trimming and J lost 5 bases, with 14 bases between them. Per the germline V gene, CDR1 is SEHNR and CDR2 is FQNEAQ (reference sequence). This CDR3 has 14 residues. CDR3 protein: CASSFPHRYHEQYF. The DNA of the CDR3 is TGTGCCAGCAGCTTTCCTCACAGGTATCACGAGCAGTACTTC.

This clonotype was found many times. The chain carries TRBV6-2 or TRBV6-3 and TRBJ1-1; perhaps TRBD1 as D (5 bases). The CDR3 extends over 12 amino acids. The germline gives CDR1 MNHEY, CDR2 SVGEGT. V was clipped by 7 bases and J by 6 bases, with 12 bases between them. The CDR3 DNA sequence: TGTGCCAGCACCCCTCCAGGGCCTGAAGCTTTCTTT. Translation gives CASTPPGPEAFF.

Turning to this clonotype: A much larger clonotype is one base distant, so this may be a read error. This chain uses TRBV24-1 with TRBJ2-5, with D possibly matching TRBD1 (6 bases). This CDR3 contains 19 residues. CDR1 KGHDR and CDR2 SFDVKD come from the germline V gene. With 4 bases removed from V and 11 bases from J, the gap between germline ends came to 34 bases. CDR3 coding DNA: TGTGCCACCAGTGACGGGACCACAGGTATCGTCCGTCGGGACAATGAGCAGTACTTC. Protein: CATSDGTTGIVRRDNEQYF.

This clonotype has only a few counts. This chain links TRBV30 with TRBJ1-1; no reliable D call. Trimming took off 0 bases at V and 4 bases at J, with 9 bases between the two ends. The CDR3 spans 13 residues. The germline V gene has CDR1 GTSNPN and CDR2 SVGIG (reference sequence). The CDR3 coding sequence is TGTGCCTGGAGTGTACAAGCGGGCACTGAAGCTTTCTTT. It is translated as CAWSVQAGTEAFF.

Notes on this clonotype: Since a much larger clone is just one base distant, this may be a read error. This sequence joins TRBV20-1 and TRBJ1-3; TRBD1 aligns across 7 bases. Germline CDR1 reads DFQATT; CDR2 reads SNEGSKA (reference sequence). The CDR3 loop spans 16 amino acids. CDR3 in DNA: TGCAGTGCTACCCCCTCCAGGGGGGAGCCTGGAAGCACCATATATTTT. Its protein product is CSATPSRGEPGSTIYF.

There are many counts of this clonotype. The chain couples TRBV19 to TRBJ2-3; possibly TRBD2 for D (6 bases). Germline loops: CDR1 LNHDA, CDR2 SQIVND (reference sequence). The ends were cut back, 8 bases at V and 0 bases at J, with 12 bases in the middle. CDR3 length: 14 amino acids. DNA for the CDR3: TGTGCCAGTGGGGCGGGACCAAGCACAGATACGCAGTATTTT. Translating it yields CASGAGPSTDTQYF.

This clonotype was seen repeatedly, ten times or more. The V call is TRBV20-1, the J call TRBJ1-4; D call uncertain. Germline lookup yields CDR1 DFQATT and CDR2 SNEGSKA (reference sequence). This CDR3 spans 14 amino acids. The V gene lost 5 bases and the J gene lost 4 bases, with 14 bases spanning the gap. This CDR3 is CSAPLGFVNEKLFF. DNA for the CDR3: TGCAGTGCTCCGCTTGGGTTTGTTAATGAAAAACTGTTTTTT.

To note about this clonotype: This may be a read error: a much more frequent sequence differs by one nucleotide. V usage is TRBV28 and J usage is TRBJ2-3; 9 positions agree with TRBD2. This CDR3 has 15 residues. The germline V gene has CDR1 MDHEN and CDR2 SYDVKM. The CDR3 protein is CASSLGSGSTDSQYF. CDR3 DNA: TGTGCCAGCAGTTTAGGTAGCGGGAGCACAGATTCGCAGTATTTT.

In its sample, this clonotype was seen a few times. V usage is TRBV19 and J usage is TRBJ2-7; D tentatively reads TRBD1 or TRBD2 (5 bases each). Between the trimmed V and J ends, which lost 6 bases and 1 base, there was a span of 28 bases. Per germline, CDR1 LNHDA and CDR2 SQIVND (reference sequence). CDR3 size: 19 residues. The CDR3 coding sequence is TGTGCCAGTAGCACCCTAAGTGGTAAATTGGGACGAGGGTCCTACGAGCAGTACTTC. Its translation: CASSTLSGKLGRGSYEQYF.

In its sample, this clonotype was seen a few times. The chain is built from TRBV19 and TRBJ2-4; D perhaps matches TRBD1 (6 bases). CDR3 length: 16 amino acids. Trimming cost V 1 base and J 2 bases, with 12 bases left between them. In germline, CDR1 is LNHDA, CDR2 SQIVND (reference sequence). The CDR3 spells CASSIAGGNTKNIQYF. CDR3 nucleotide sequence: TGTGCCAGTAGTATAGCTGGGGGCAACACCAAAAACATTCAGTACTTC.

This clonotype was seen more than once but under ten times. CDR3 nucleotides: TGTGCCAGTAGTATTGGCGGGAGCCTTACAGATACGCAGTATTTT. This translates into CASSIGGSLTDTQYF. The chain combines TRBV19 with TRBJ2-3; 7 bases line up with TRBD2. The germline gives CDR1 LNHDA, CDR2 SQIVND (reference sequence). Germline trimming cut 3 bases from V and 3 bases from J; bases unmatched to any gene: 6. This CDR3 has 15 residues. The whole variable domain, remainder taken from reference TRBV19 and TRBJ2-3, is DGGITQSPKYLFRKEGQNVTLSCEQNLNHDAMYWYRQDPGQGLRLIYYSQIVNDFQKGDIAEGYSVSREKKESFPLTVTSAQKNPTAFYLCASSIGGSLTDTQYFGPGTRLTVL.

With regard to this clonotype: A much larger clone is a single base away; this may be a read error. The chain employs TRBV12-3 or TRBV12-4 and TRBJ2-5; D could derive from TRBD1 or TRBD2 (5 bases each). The CDR3 consists of 17 residues. The CDR3 DNA follows: TGTGCCAGCAGAATGTTAGGCTGGGGCTCGGGAAAAGAGACCCAGTGCTTC. The encoded protein is CASRMLGWGSGKETQCF.

With regard to this clonotype: A read error may account for a junction end that differs from germline. The rearrangement links TRBV5-3 to TRBJ1-2; no firm D call. TRBV5-3 is annotated as an ORF whose role is uncertain. This CDR3 comprises 14 residues. The CDR3 is CASSLEARLYGYTF. CDR3 DNA sequence: TGTGCCAGCAGCTTGGAGGCGCGGCTCTATGGCTACACCTTC.

In its sample, this clonotype was seen once. V gene TRBV10-3 combines with J gene TRBJ2-7; no reliable D call. From germline, CDR1 is ENHRY and CDR2 SYGVKD. V was clipped by 3 bases and J by 2 bases, with 8 bases between them. The CDR3 sequence is 13 residues long. CDR3 bases: TGTGCCATCAGTGAAGGCTTCCCCTACGAGCAGTACTTC. Encoded protein: CAISEGFPYEQYF.

In this sample, this clonotype turned up a few times. V and J are TRBV4-3 and TRBJ2-5; 8 positions match TRBD1. Looked up from germline, CDR1 is LGHNA and CDR2 is YSLEER. V trimming: 2 bases; J trimming: 4 bases; junction bases outside the gene matches: 3. This CDR3 has 14 amino acids. The CDR3 DNA reads TGCGCCAGCAGCCAACAGACAGGGGCAGAGACCCAGTACTTC. This encodes CASSQQTGAETQYF.

The rearrangement joins TRBV5-6 to TRBJ2-2; 8 nucleotides match TRBD1. The CDR3 is 16 amino acids. V dropped 0 bases and J dropped 5; count of bases not matched to a gene: 6. Germline-derived CDR1 and CDR2 are SGHDT and YYEEEE. The CDR3 loop reads CASSLALQGATGELFF. The DNA for the CDR3 is TGTGCCAGCAGCTTGGCCTTGCAGGGGGCGACCGGGGAGCTGTTTTTT.

Turning to this clonotype: Possible read error: a much larger clone is one base away. This sequence joins TRBV7-3 and TRBJ1-4; possible D gene TRBD1, 5 bases. V lost 5 bases and J 5 bases, leaving 15 bases between the germline ends. The CDR3 spans 15 residues. The germline V gene encodes CDR1 SGHTA and CDR2 FQGTGA. This CDR3 is CASSPPGPWNEKLFF. CDR3 DNA sequence: TGTGCCAGCAGCCCCCCGGGACCCTGGAATGAAAAACTGTTTTTT. The full variable domain, rest sourced from reference TRBV7-3 and TRBJ1-4, is GAGVSQTPSNKVTEKGKYVELRCDPISGHTALYWYRQSLGQGPEFLIYFQGTGAADDSGLPNDRFFAVRPEGSVSTLKIQRTERGDSAVYLCASSPPGPWNEKLFFGSGTQLSVL.